Following are 29 T cell receptor beta chains from one sample sequenced in a study of regulatory T cells in long-lasting Graves disease. Arm-PCR of CDR3 regions and iRepertoire HTBI primers were the basis on which TCR beta libraries were built. TCRdb reanalysed the multiplex PCR reads using MiXCR and keeps one entry per CDR3 protein. Of roughly 700,000 distinct CDR3 sequences in the sample, 25% to 30% were seen once. This sample's time point: persistent/refractory GD, antithyroid drugs over 5 years with positive TRAb. Extracted PBMC RNA gave rise to the TCR library. The source material was peripheral blood mononuclear cells (PBMCs), sampled when the disease was refractory, from a patient treated with antithyroid drugs. All receptors derive from a female donor with Graves disease.

This chain's CDR3 is CASSSTEPTLNTEAFF. The CDR3 region has the DNA TGTGCCAGCAGCTCCACCGAACCTACTTTGAACACTGAAGCTTTCTTT. The V call is TRBV7-9, the J call TRBJ1-1; D unclear. From germline, CDR1 is SEHNR and CDR2 FQNEAQ (reference sequence). The V gene lost 4 bases and the J gene lost 0 bases, with 15 bases spanning the gap. The CDR3 is 16 amino acids.

This clonotype was seen only a few times. V gene TRBV7-7 combines with J gene TRBJ2-7; 8 nucleotides line up with TRBD2. V lost 5 bases and J lost 6; bases outside the gene matches: 9. This CDR3 region has 14 residues. CDR1 SSHAT and CDR2 FNYEAQ come from the germline V gene (reference sequence). CDR3 loop: CASSPRLAGSEQYF. CDR3 nucleotide sequence: TGTGCCAGCAGCCCGCGGCTAGCGGGCTCCGAGCAGTACTTC.

V and J are TRBV20-1 and TRBJ1-2; no clear D gene. There are 12 residues in the CDR3. Germline CDR1 and CDR2: DFQATT and SNEGSKA (reference sequence). The CDR3 is CSSKGEPGGYTF. In DNA, the CDR3 is TGCAGCTCAAAGGGTGAACCTGGAGGCTACACCTTC.

The chain couples TRBV11-2 to TRBJ2-3; unclear D gene. The length of the CDR3 is 13 residues. V dropped 0 bases and J dropped 2 bases, with 3 bases sitting between them. CDR1 is SGHAT and CDR2 is FQNNGV in the germline V gene. CDR3 sequence (DNA): TGTGCCAGCAGCTTAGAGGTCACAGATACGCAGTATTTT. Its protein is CASSLEVTDTQYF.

This clonotype was seen more than once but under ten times. The chain recombines TRBV20-1 with TRBJ2-3; 7 positions agree with TRBD1. The V gene end was trimmed by 3 bases and the J gene end by 2 bases; junction bases not matched to a gene: 17. This CDR3 is 18 amino acids long. CDR1 and CDR2 (germline): DFQATT, SNEGSKA (reference sequence). The CDR3 protein is CSARRGRAALTYTDTQYF. CDR3 bases: TGCAGTGCTAGGAGGGGGCGGGCAGCGCTGACATACACAGATACGCAGTATTTT.

J is TRBJ1-2 and V is TRBV5-6; the match to TRBD1 covers 7 bases. The CDR3 is 15 residues long. J lost 6 bases, V lost 7 bases, and 15 bases had no gene match. Germline V CDR1 and CDR2: SGHDT, YYEEEE. DNA of the CDR3: TGTGCCAGCCGAAAAGTAGGGACAGAACGAGATGGCTACACCTTC. Its translation is CASRKVGTERDGYTF.

This chain links TRBV12-3 or TRBV12-4 with TRBJ1-2, with 7 bases matching TRBD1. Trimming cost V 3 bases and J 4 bases; bases outside gene matches: 8. This CDR3 spans 15 amino acids. CDR3 loop: CASSLAPPGGYGYTF. In nucleotides, the CDR3 is TGTGCCAGCAGTTTGGCCCCCCCAGGGGGCTATGGCTACACCTTC.

The chain joins TRBV7-2 to TRBJ1-1, with a weak D call TRBD1 (5 bases). V lost 5 bases and J lost 5, with 15 bases in between. The CDR3 is 14 residues long. CDR1 and CDR2 from the germline V gene are SGHTA and FQGNSA. For the CDR3, the DNA is TGTGCCAGCAGCCAGAGTAGACAGTGGACTGAAGCTTTCTTT. As protein: CASSQSRQWTEAFF.

The table lists this clonotype with many counts. The chain recombines TRBV12-3 or TRBV12-4 with TRBJ2-5, with no clear D. The CDR3 spans 13 residues. Trimming removed 0 bases from V and 8 bases from J, with 10 bases in between. CDR3 sequence reads: CASSLARSSTQYF. CDR3 coding DNA: TGTGCCAGCAGTTTAGCGCGCTCGTCCACCCAGTACTTC.

The chain has TRBV12-3 or TRBV12-4 and TRBJ1-1, with D maybe TRBD1 (5 bases). Between the trimmed V and J ends, which lost 6 bases and 6 bases, there was a span of 17 bases. The CDR3 has 14 amino acids. The CDR3 sequence is CASRQSRGGAEAFF. DNA of the CDR3: TGTGCCAGCAGGCAAAGCCGGGGCGGCGCTGAAGCTTTCTTT.

The chain joins TRBV25-1 to TRBJ1-3; tentative D call: TRBD1 (6 bases). There are 14 residues in the CDR3. V lost 9 bases and J lost 4, with 16 bases in between. Germline lookup yields CDR1 MGHDK and CDR2 SYGVNS. CDR3 coding DNA: TGTGCCAGTATGTTCAGGGGAGACGGAAACACCATATATTTT. Protein: CASMFRGDGNTIYF.

Turning to this clonotype: One base away lies a much larger clone, so this may be a sequencing read error. The rearrangement joins TRBV27 to TRBJ2-5; 10 nucleotides align to TRBD2. The V gene's germline CDR1 is MNHEY and CDR2 SMNVEV (reference sequence). The CDR3 is made up of 12 amino acids. CDR3 in amino acids: CASGLAGGTQYF. Here the CDR3 DNA reads TGTGCCAGCGGTTTAGCGGGAGGGACCCAGTACTTC.

V usage is TRBV30 and J usage is TRBJ1-6; the D is unclear. This CDR3 spans 15 amino acids. Per germline, CDR1 GTSNPN and CDR2 SVGIG (reference sequence). V was cut by 4 bases and J by 0 bases, with 10 bases left in between. CDR3 nucleotides: TGTGCCTGGAAGGGCGGGAGCTCCTATAATTCACCCCTCCACTTT. Translating it yields CAWKGGSSYNSPLHF.

The genes are TRBV30 and TRBJ2-5; the match to TRBD1 covers 7 bases. There are 13 residues in the CDR3. The V gene's germline CDR1 is GTSNPN and CDR2 SVGIG (reference sequence). The ends lost 4 bases at V and 4 bases at J; junction bases unmatched: 6. CDR3 amino acids: CAWNLGGRETQYF. CDR3 DNA: TGTGCCTGGAATTTAGGGGGCAGAGAGACCCAGTACTTC.

V is TRBV19 and J is TRBJ1-4, with D unresolved. V was clipped by 7 bases and J by 5 bases, with 14 bases between them. The CDR3 extends over 14 amino acids. Germline V gene sequence: CDR1 LNHDA, CDR2 SQIVND (reference sequence). The CDR3 region has the DNA TGTGCCAGTAATAAGGGCAGCCAAAATGAAAAACTGTTTTTT. Protein: CASNKGSQNEKLFF.

The chain recombines TRBV5-1 with TRBJ1-2, with a tentative D call TRBD1 (5 bases). Germline V gives CDR1 SGHRS, CDR2 YFSETQ. The CDR3 consists of 15 residues. V was trimmed by 5 bases and J by 6 bases, leaving 20 bases between them. CDR3 sequence (DNA): TGCGCCAGCAGTGGGGCCGGAGGGAGAGCGGATGGCTACACCTTC. The encoded protein is CASSGAGGRADGYTF.

This chain uses TRBV11-2 with TRBJ1-3; D gene unclear. The V gene lost 1 base and the J gene lost 9 bases, with 10 bases spanning the gap. Germline V lookup: CDR1 SGHAT, CDR2 FQNNGV. CDR3 size: 13 residues. DNA for the CDR3: TGTGCCAGCAGCTTAGCCCCGTCGGGCACCATATATTTT. Its translation: CASSLAPSGTIYF.

The chain joins TRBV7-9 to TRBJ2-7, with 7 bases aligning to TRBD2. V trimming: 0 bases; J trimming: 2 bases; junction bases outside the gene matches: 10. Germline assignment: CDR1 SEHNR and CDR2 FQNEAQ (reference sequence). The CDR3 spans 17 residues. The CDR3 bases are TGTGCCAGCAGCTTAGCAGCTAGCGGACTATCCACCTACGAGCAGTACTTC. Its translation is CASSLAASGLSTYEQYF.

The chain has TRBV5-1 and TRBJ2-2; D gene ambiguous. The ends were cut back, 1 base at V and 1 base at J, with 8 bases in the middle. This CDR3 comprises 15 residues. Per germline, CDR1 SGHRS and CDR2 YFSETQ. CDR3 bases: TGCGCCAGCAGCTTGAATCCGCTGAACACCGGGGAGCTGTTTTTT. Translated, it gives CASSLNPLNTGELFF.

The CDR3 reads CAHTGGSSYNSPLHF. The CDR3 bases are TGTGCCCACACAGGGGGTAGCTCCTATAATTCACCCCTCCACTTT. V is TRBV30 and J is TRBJ1-6; 8 bases map to TRBD1. The germline gives CDR1 GTSNPN, CDR2 SVGIG (reference sequence). The CDR3 spans 15 residues. The V gene end was trimmed by 8 bases and the J gene end by 0 bases; junction bases not matched to a gene: 6.

The gene calls are TRBV7-3 and TRBJ1-1, with D possibly TRBD1 on 5 matching bases. The CDR3 is 17 residues long. V gave up 3 bases and J gave up 7 bases, with 24 bases separating them. The germline V gene has CDR1 SGHTA and CDR2 FQGTGA. The chain's CDR3 is CASSFGQGLTSSVEAFF. DNA for the CDR3: TGTGCCAGCAGCTTCGGTCAGGGCCTTACAAGTTCGGTTGAAGCTTTCTTT.

This clonotype appeared a few times. This chain connects TRBV2 to TRBJ1-5; D remains ambiguous. The CDR3 has 13 residues. V was clipped by 6 bases and J by 6 bases, with 12 bases between them. CDR1 is SNHLY, CDR2 FYNNEI, per germline. CDR3 sequence (DNA): TGTGCCAGCAGGCTGGACCTCGTTCAGCCCCAGCATTTT. Translated: CASRLDLVQPQHF.

This chain uses TRBV6-1 with TRBJ1-6; D might be TRBD1 (6 bases). V dropped 10 bases and J dropped 4 bases, with 17 bases sitting between them. Germline V lookup: CDR1 MNHNS, CDR2 SASEGT. The CDR3 has 15 residues. The DNA of the CDR3 is TGTGCCACCAACTTCCGACAGGCTTATAATTCACCCCTCCACTTT. It encodes CATNFRQAYNSPLHF.

The V and J genes are TRBV5-1 and TRBJ1-4, with D tentatively TRBD1 (6 bases). The CDR3 has 14 residues. Germline V CDR1 and CDR2: SGHRS, YFSETQ. Trimming took off 7 bases at V and 7 bases at J, with 17 bases between the two ends. This CDR3 reads CASRIGGAAEKLFF. In DNA form, the CDR3 reads TGCGCCAGCCGCATCGGGGGCGCGGCTGAAAAACTGTTTTTT. The full variable domain, in which reference TRBV5-1 and TRBJ1-4 provide the parts outside the CDR3, is KAGVTQTPRYLIKTRGQQVTLSCSPISGHRSVSWYQQTPGQGLQFLFEYFSETQRNKGNFPGRFSGRQFSNSRSEMNVSTLELGDSALYLCASRIGGAAEKLFFGSGTQLSVL.

The rearrangement joins TRBV20-1 to TRBJ1-6, with D perhaps matching TRBD1 (5 bases). Germline CDR1 and CDR2: DFQATT and SNEGSKA (reference sequence). V shed 3 bases and J shed 7 bases, with 13 bases lying between them. The CDR3 has 14 amino acids. The CDR3 protein is CSASRRDSNSPLHF. Here the CDR3 DNA reads TGCAGTGCTAGCCGCCGGGACTCCAATTCACCCCTCCACTTT.

The rearrangement uses TRBV7-3 and TRBJ2-7, with 10 bases that match TRBD2. The length of the CDR3 is 16 residues. V dropped 0 bases and J dropped 4; count of bases not matched to a gene: 6. Germline assignment: CDR1 SGHTA and CDR2 FQGTGA. The CDR3 region has the DNA TGTGCCAGCAGCTTAACCCCAACTAGCGGGGCTTACGAGCAGTACTTC. Amino acid sequence: CASSLTPTSGAYEQYF.

The chain links TRBV9 to TRBJ1-2, with TRBD1 as a possible D gene (5 bases). Germline assignment: CDR1 SGDLS and CDR2 YYNGEE. The CDR3 length is 12 residues. The V end lost 3 bases, the J end lost 8 bases, and 11 bases lay between the germline ends. The CDR3 sequence: CASSALRGGYTF. CDR3 nucleotides: TGTGCCAGCAGCGCCTTACGGGGGGGCTACACCTTC.

The gene calls are TRBV19 and TRBJ2-7, with 8 positions matching TRBD1. The germline gives CDR1 LNHDA, CDR2 SQIVND (reference sequence). V trimming: 5 bases; J trimming: 0 bases; junction bases outside the gene matches: 9. This CDR3 comprises 16 residues. CDR3 in amino acids: CASSDPRTGNSYEQYF. CDR3 coding DNA: TGTGCCAGTAGTGACCCCAGGACAGGGAACTCCTACGAGCAGTACTTC.

J is TRBJ1-2 and V is TRBV7-9, with 8 bases lining up with TRBD1. Germline loops: CDR1 SEHNR, CDR2 FQNEAQ (reference sequence). V was pared by 3 bases and J by 13 bases, with 7 bases of the junction left unmatched. The length of the CDR3 is 12 residues. The CDR3 bases are TGTGCCAGCAGCTTGGACAGGGATCGTCCCACCTTC. It codes for CASSLDRDRPTF.